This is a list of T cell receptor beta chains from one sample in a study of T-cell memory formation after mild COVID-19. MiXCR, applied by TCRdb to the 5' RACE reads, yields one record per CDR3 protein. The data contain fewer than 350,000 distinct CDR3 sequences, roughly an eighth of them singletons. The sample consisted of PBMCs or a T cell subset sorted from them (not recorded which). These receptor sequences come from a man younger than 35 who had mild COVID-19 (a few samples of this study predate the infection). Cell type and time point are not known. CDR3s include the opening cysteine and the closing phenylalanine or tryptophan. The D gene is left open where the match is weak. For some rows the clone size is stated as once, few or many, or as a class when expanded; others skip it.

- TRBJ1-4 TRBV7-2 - CASSANEMGLFF TGTGCCAGCAGCGCTAATGAGATGGGGCTGTTTTTT
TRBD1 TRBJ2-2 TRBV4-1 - CASSTGQGPTGELFF TGCGCCAGCAGCACGGGACAGGGACCCACCGGGGAGCTGTTTTTT
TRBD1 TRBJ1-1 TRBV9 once CASAQTPGQGPAFF TGTGCCAGCGCCCAGACTCCGGGACAGGGACCTGCTTTCTTT
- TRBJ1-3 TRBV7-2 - CASSLGAPGNTIYF TGTGCCAGCAGCTTAGGGGCCCCTGGAAACACCATATATTTT
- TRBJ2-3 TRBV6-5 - CASSPYLGNQEYF TGTGCCAGCAGTCCCTACTTGGGCAATCAAGAGTATTTT
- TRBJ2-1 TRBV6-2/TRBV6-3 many CASSYSGAYEQFF TGTGCCAGCAGTTACTCGGGGGCCTATGAGCAGTTCTTC
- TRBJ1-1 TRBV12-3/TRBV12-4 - CASSLALTAEAFF TGTGCCAGCAGTTTAGCGCTGACAGCCGAAGCTTTCTTT
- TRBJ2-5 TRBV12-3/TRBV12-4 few CASTPKYRAPYQETQYF TGTGCCAGCACCCCAAAGTACAGGGCCCCTTACCAAGAGACCCAGTACTTC
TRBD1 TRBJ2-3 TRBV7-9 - CASSLAGTGRTDTQYF TGTGCCAGCAGCTTAGCTGGGACAGGGCGCACAGATACGCAGTATTTT
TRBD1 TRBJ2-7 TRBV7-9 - CASSSLPSGQAYEQYF TGTGCCAGCAGCTCCCTACCCTCGGGACAGGCCTACGAGCAGTACTTC
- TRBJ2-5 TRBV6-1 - CASSVQSGGTQYF TGTGCCAGCAGTGTTCAGTCTGGGGGGACCCAGTACTTC
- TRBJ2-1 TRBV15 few CATSRSSLGAGSYNEQFF TGTGCCACCAGCAGAAGTTCCCTGGGGGCCGGGTCCTACAATGAGCAGTTCTTC
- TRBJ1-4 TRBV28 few CASRPDRYNEKLFF TGTGCCAGCAGACCTGACAGATATAATGAAAAACTGTTTTTT
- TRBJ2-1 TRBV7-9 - CASSPVHEQFF TGTGCCAGCAGCCCGGTGCACGAGCAGTTCTTC
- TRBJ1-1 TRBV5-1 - CASSYILNTEAFF TGCGCCAGCAGCTACATCCTGAACACTGAAGCTTTCTTT
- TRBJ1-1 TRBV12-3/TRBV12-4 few CASRASIVSFF TGTGCCAGCAGGGCTTCGATTGTCTCTTTCTTT
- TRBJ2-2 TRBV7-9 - CASSLGGQGELFF TGTGCCAGCAGCTTAGGCGGCCAAGGGGAGCTGTTTTTT
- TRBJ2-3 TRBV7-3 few CASSLTSHRATDTQYF TGTGCCAGCAGCTTAACGTCCCACAGGGCCACAGATACGCAGTATTTT
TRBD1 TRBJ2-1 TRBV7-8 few CASSLPRGGVGNEQFF TGTGCCAGCAGCTTACCCCGAGGGGGCGTAGGCAATGAGCAGTTCTTC
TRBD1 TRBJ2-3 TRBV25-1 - CASRRQGRITDTQYF TGTGCCAGCAGAAGACAGGGCCGAATCACAGATACGCAGTATTTT
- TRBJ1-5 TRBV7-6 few CASSRTTGGVDQPQHF TGTGCCAGCAGCCGCACGACAGGCGGGGTCGATCAGCCCCAGCATTTT
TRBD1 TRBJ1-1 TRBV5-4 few CASSPRDRGSGNTEAFF TGTGCCAGCAGCCCCCGGGACAGGGGGTCGGGGAACACTGAAGCTTTCTTT
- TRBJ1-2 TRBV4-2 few CASSQETPIYGYTF TGTGCCAGCAGCCAAGAGACTCCGATCTATGGCTACACCTTC
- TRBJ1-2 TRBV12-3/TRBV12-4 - CASREQGVGNYGYTF TGTGCCAGCAGAGAACAGGGTGTGGGAAACTATGGCTACACCTTC
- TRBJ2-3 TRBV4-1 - CASSQGAASTDTQYF TGCGCCAGCAGCCAAGGAGCGGCTAGCACAGATACGCAGTATTTT
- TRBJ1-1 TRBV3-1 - CASSQGPGVTEAFF TGTGCCAGCAGCCAAGGGCCAGGGGTGACTGAAGCTTTCTTT
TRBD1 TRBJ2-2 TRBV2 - CASRDRGRNTGELFF TGTGCCAGCAGGGACAGGGGGCGGAACACCGGGGAGCTGTTTTTT
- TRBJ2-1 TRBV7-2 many CASSLESRENEQFF TGTGCCAGCAGCTTAGAATCCAGAGAAAATGAGCAGTTCTTC
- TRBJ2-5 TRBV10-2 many CASSVGEMETQYF TGCGCCAGCAGTGTCGGGGAGATGGAGACCCAGTACTTC
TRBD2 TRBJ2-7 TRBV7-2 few CASSQSGGTYEQYF TGTGCCAGCAGCCAGAGCGGGGGGACCTACGAGCAGTACTTC
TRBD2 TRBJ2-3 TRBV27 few CASSVLRGGPDTQYF TGTGCCAGCAGTGTTCTCCGGGGGGGCCCAGATACGCAGTATTTT
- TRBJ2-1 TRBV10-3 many CAISDGQSSYNEQFF TGTGCCATCAGTGATGGACAGAGCTCCTACAATGAGCAGTTCTTC
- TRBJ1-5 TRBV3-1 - CASSQAAGIGQPQHF TGTGCCAGCAGCCAAGCGGCAGGGATAGGACAGCCCCAGCATTTT